Presented here are 22 T cell receptor beta chains from one specimen sequenced in a study of human T cells and chemical hapten exposure (dated by TCRdb to 2020 to 2022). According to the study, the label for this sample's time point signals: healthy volunteer bleed at 6 weeks. Total RNA was extracted from unfractionated whole blood collected in Tempus Blood RNA tubes. Library preparation was by RACE. The run used a NextSeq 500. TCRdb trimmed public reads at Q25 via fastp, called clones via MiXCR and kept in-frame beta chains. Here each entry gathers all rows of one CDR3 protein and keeps the most common genes and DNA. The table for this sample lists around 80,000 distinct CDR3 sequences; 8.6% of them were counted only once. 1.5% of the sample rests with the top ten. Sequencing used whole blood. All receptors derive from a male donor in good health. Some clones in this sample may be carry-over from other donors' samples.

This clonotype was detected only a few times. This chain connects TRBV27 to TRBJ1-6; tentative D call: TRBD1 (6 bases). This CDR3 has 12 amino acids. CDR1 MNHEY and CDR2 SMNVEV come from the germline V gene (reference sequence). V lost 2 bases, J lost 12 bases, and 8 bases lay in between. CDR3 sequence (DNA): TGTGCCAGCAGTTTAAGGGGGTTACCCCTCCACTTT. Encoded protein: CASSLRGLPLHF.

The DNA for the CDR3 is TGTGCCAGCAGTTATTTCCGTGGGGGGAGGGATGGAGCCAAAAACATTCAGTACTTC. Its translation: CASSYFRGGRDGAKNIQYF. V usage is TRBV6-6 and J usage is TRBJ2-4; the match to TRBD2 covers 7 bases. There are 19 residues in the CDR3. CDR1 is MNHNY, CDR2 SVGAGI, per germline (reference sequence). The V and J ends lost 3 bases and 0 bases, in that order; junction bases with no gene match: 14.

This clonotype was seen a few times. This chain connects TRBV25-1 to TRBJ2-7, with 8 bases identical to TRBD2. This CDR3 is built from 17 residues. J lost 5 bases, V lost 3 bases, and 15 bases had no gene match. Germline V lookup: CDR1 MGHDK, CDR2 SYGVNS. Here the CDR3 reads CASSDIKGREAHHEQYF. Here the CDR3 DNA reads TGTGCCAGCAGTGATATCAAGGGGCGGGAGGCCCACCACGAGCAGTACTTC.

This clonotype appeared a few times. The chain uses TRBV20-1 and TRBJ1-2, with D perhaps matching TRBD1 (5 bases). The CDR3 has 14 amino acids. V was cut by 6 bases and J by 2 bases, with 16 bases left in between. Germline loops: CDR1 DFQATT, CDR2 SNEGSKA (reference sequence). CDR3 in amino acids: CSAYPAGKNYGYTF. In DNA, the CDR3 is TGCAGTGCCTACCCCGCAGGGAAAAACTATGGCTACACCTTC.

This clonotype was observed a few times. This sequence joins TRBV5-4 and TRBJ2-3, with 7 bases fitting TRBD2. The junction had 4 bases not matched to a gene; V was cut back by 3 bases and J by 0 bases. The CDR3 loop spans 15 amino acids. The germline gives CDR1 SGHNT, CDR2 YYREEE (reference sequence). The CDR3 region is CASSSGLGSTDTQYF. In nucleotides, the CDR3 is TGTGCCAGCAGCTCCGGACTAGGGAGCACAGATACGCAGTATTTT.

The rearrangement joins TRBV6-6 to TRBJ1-5, with 8 bases fitting TRBD1. The length of the CDR3 is 16 residues. CDR1 and CDR2 from the germline V gene are MNHNY and SVGAGI (reference sequence). Trimming removed 3 bases from V and 7 bases from J; junction bases left unmatched: 11. The CDR3 here is CASSYLRGQGGQPQHF. Here the CDR3 DNA reads TGTGCCAGCAGTTATCTCCGCGGACAGGGTGGCCAGCCCCAGCATTTT.

This clonotype was detected only a few times. The chain carries TRBV12-3 or TRBV12-4 and TRBJ1-1; D possibly corresponds to TRBD1 (6 bases). V was trimmed by 3 bases and J by 4 bases, leaving 15 bases between them. The CDR3 extends over 15 amino acids. The CDR3 loop is CASSFLQGMGTEAFF. As DNA, the CDR3 is TGTGCCAGCAGTTTTCTTCAGGGGATGGGCACTGAAGCTTTCTTT.

This clonotype was observed at least ten times. The chain joins TRBV7-2 to TRBJ2-1, with 10 bases fitting TRBD2. CDR3 size: 20 residues. The junction had 14 bases not matched to a gene; V was cut back by 3 bases and J by 0 bases. CDR1 and CDR2 from the germline V gene are SGHTA and FQGNSA. CDR3 loop: CASSLGGWSSGGRSYNEQFF. The CDR3 DNA sequence: TGTGCCAGCAGCTTGGGGGGCTGGTCTAGCGGGGGCCGCTCCTACAATGAGCAGTTCTTC. The variable domain in full, with the rest retrieved from reference TRBV7-2 and TRBJ2-1, is GAGVSQSPSNKVTEKGKDVELRCDPISGHTALYWYRQSLGQGLEFLIYFQGNSAPDKSGLPSDRFSAERTGGSVSTLTIQRTQQEDSAVYLCASSLGGWSSGGRSYNEQFFGPGTRLTVL.

This clonotype has just a few counts. This chain connects TRBV9 to TRBJ1-1; TRBD1 might be the D (5 bases). The V gene lost 0 bases and the J gene lost 2 bases, with 11 bases spanning the gap. CDR3 length: 15 amino acids. Germline assignment: CDR1 SGDLS and CDR2 YYNGEE. CDR3 DNA sequence: TGTGCCAGCAGCGTAGAGGGGACGGATAACACTGAAGCTTTCTTT. Its protein product is CASSVEGTDNTEAFF. The complete variable domain, with remaining parts taken from reference TRBV9 and TRBJ1-1, reads DSGVTQTPKHLITATGQRVTLRCSPRSGDLSVYWYQQSLDQGLQFLIQYYNGEERAKGNILERFSAQQFPDLHSELNLSSLELGDSALYFCASSVEGTDNTEAFFGQGTRLTVV.

V usage is TRBV4-1 and J usage is TRBJ2-7; D remains ambiguous. This CDR3 contains 14 residues. V lost 0 bases and J 3 bases, leaving 9 bases between the germline ends. Germline-derived CDR1 and CDR2 are MGHRA and YSYEKL. Here the CDR3 DNA reads TGCGCCAGCAGCCAAGAGGGCGGCGTCTACGAGCAGTACTTC. As protein: CASSQEGGVYEQYF.

This clonotype was picked up a small number of times. The chain combines TRBV30 with TRBJ1-5; TRBD1 might be the D (6 bases). Germline values: CDR1 GTSNPN, CDR2 SVGIG (reference sequence). The CDR3 has 15 residues. Trimming pared 3 bases from V and 5 bases from J, leaving 17 bases between. This CDR3 is CAWSATGSLDQPQHF. In DNA, the CDR3 is TGTGCCTGGAGCGCCACAGGGTCCCTTGATCAGCCCCAGCATTTT.

This chain connects TRBV29-1 to TRBJ2-2; TRBD2 matches at 11 bases. The V gene's germline CDR1 is SQVTM and CDR2 ANQGSEA. The V gene end was trimmed by 4 bases and the J gene end by 7 bases; junction bases not matched to a gene: 2. This CDR3 is built from 13 residues. The CDR3 DNA follows: TGCAGCGTTGTTAGCGGGAGGGTCGGGGAGCTGTTTTTT. The encoded protein is CSVVSGRVGELFF.

In its sample, this clonotype was seen a few times. This rearrangement joins TRBV30 to TRBJ2-3, with TRBD1 matching 10 bases. In germline, CDR1 is GTSNPN, CDR2 SVGIG (reference sequence). Trimming took 1 base from V and 0 from J; bases not matched to a gene: 10. This CDR3 has 18 residues. The CDR3 nucleotides read TGTGCCTGGAGTGAATTTGGACAGGGGGACGGGAGCACAGATACGCAGTATTTT. This codes for CAWSEFGQGDGSTDTQYF.

This clonotype appeared a few times. The chain recombines TRBV25-1 with TRBJ2-5; D gene ambiguous. Germline V lookup: CDR1 MGHDK, CDR2 SYGVNS. Between the trimmed V and J ends, which lost 4 bases and 4 bases, there was a span of 13 bases. The CDR3 has 14 amino acids. CDR3 in DNA: TGTGCCAGCAGTGGAGTCCATCCCTTAGAGACCCAGTACTTC. This gives the protein CASSGVHPLETQYF.

This rearrangement joins TRBV4-1 to TRBJ1-1, with D maybe TRBD1 (5 bases). Trimming cost V 0 bases and J 4 bases, with 12 bases left between them. This CDR3 comprises 15 residues. The germline CDR1 and CDR2 sequences are MGHRA and YSYEKL. In nucleotides, the CDR3 is TGCGCCAGCAGCCAAGAGGGGACCGGGTTCACTGAAGCTTTCTTT. Amino acid sequence: CASSQEGTGFTEAFF.

This clonotype was counted many times. V is TRBV11-2 and J is TRBJ2-3; TRBD1 agrees at 7 bases. With V trimmed by 5 bases and J by 4 bases, 9 bases remained unmatched. Germline assignment: CDR1 SGHAT and CDR2 FQNNGV. This CDR3 is built from 15 residues. The CDR3 spells CASSQLRQGSDTQYF. As DNA, the CDR3 is TGTGCCAGCAGCCAACTCCGACAGGGCTCAGATACGCAGTATTTT. The variable domain in full, with the rest retrieved from reference TRBV11-2 and TRBJ2-3, is EAGVAQSPRYKIIEKRQSVAFWCNPISGHATLYWYQQILGQGPKLLIQFQNNGVVDDSQLPKDRFSAERLKGVDSTLKIQPAKLEDSAVYLCASSQLRQGSDTQYFGPGTRLTVL.

The chain carries TRBV18 and TRBJ2-6; no clear D gene. The CDR3 has 15 residues. V was cut by 7 bases and J by 0 bases, with 10 bases left in between. Germline V CDR1 and CDR2: KGHSH, LQKENI. The CDR3 nucleotides are TGTGCCAGCTTTGCCTTGAGCTCTGGGGCCAACGTCCTGACTTTC. The encoded protein is CASFALSSGANVLTF.

This chain links TRBV3-1 with TRBJ2-1, with 10 nucleotides matching TRBD2. With V trimmed by 8 bases and J by 9 bases, 4 bases remained unmatched. CDR1 is LGHDT and CDR2 is YNNKEL in the germline V gene (reference sequence). The CDR3 sequence is 12 residues long. CDR3 sequence: CASVLAGGEQFF. The CDR3 DNA sequence: TGTGCCAGCGTATTAGCGGGAGGTGAGCAGTTCTTC.

This clonotype has at least ten counts. CDR3 DNA: TGTGCCAGCAGCCCGCGACAGGCTGGAAACACCATATATTTT. Its protein product is CASSPRQAGNTIYF. The V call is TRBV7-9, the J call TRBJ1-3, with a possible D match to TRBD1 (6 bases). Germline V gene lookup returns CDR1 SEHNR and CDR2 FQNEAQ (reference sequence). This CDR3 is 14 amino acids long. V was cut by 5 bases and J by 2 bases, with 10 bases left in between.

This clonotype was counted only a few times. The CDR3 loop is CSVEEGGVAYEQYF. CDR3 nucleotide sequence: TGCAGCGTTGAAGAAGGTGGGGTCGCCTACGAGCAGTACTTC. This chain uses TRBV29-1 with TRBJ2-7; D is ambiguous. The germline V and J ends were trimmed by 0 bases and 2 bases, with 11 bases remaining between them. The germline CDR1 and CDR2 sequences are SQVTM and ANQGSEA. CDR3 length: 14 residues.

The chain uses TRBV20-1 and TRBJ2-1, with D uncertain. Germline V CDR1 and CDR2: DFQATT, SNEGSKA (reference sequence). The CDR3 contains 15 residues. Trimming stripped 6 bases from V and 7 bases from J, with 22 bases between. DNA of the CDR3: TGCAGTGCCAGTCCTCAAATCCGAAACCAGAATGAGCAGTTCTTC. Protein product: CSASPQIRNQNEQFF.

This clonotype has more than one count but fewer than ten. Here the CDR3 DNA reads TGCAGTGCTCCGACTAGCGGGAACCCAGATACGCAGTATTTT. Its translation: CSAPTSGNPDTQYF. This sequence joins TRBV20-1 and TRBJ2-3, with 11 bases fitting TRBD2. The length of the CDR3 is 14 residues. Germline V gene lookup returns CDR1 DFQATT and CDR2 SNEGSKA (reference sequence). Germline trimming cut 5 bases from V and 4 bases from J; bases unmatched to any gene: 5.